One and the same sample provided the 18 T cell receptor beta chains below, sequenced in a study of T cells in severe cutaneous drug reactions. Libraries were made by iRepertoire multiplex PCR with TCR subtype-specific primers for bulk and single-cell sequencing. TCRdb derives one entry per CDR3 protein from the multiplex PCR reads, leaving out DNA. Recorded here are fewer than 2,000 distinct CDR3 sequences; the top ten clones represent roughly 31%. The donors had carbamazepine-induced Stevens-Johnson syndrome or toxic epidermal necrolysis. Source material: PBMCs. These receptors were collected from a human donor with Stevens-Johnson syndrome, a severe cutaneous drug reaction.

This clonotype is classed as large (0.1 to 1%) by frequency. V is TRBV28 and J is TRBJ1-1. Germline CDR1 reads MDHEN; CDR2 reads SYDVKM. CDR3 size: 15 residues. The CDR3: CASRSGGNYGTEAFF. Full variable domain (missing parts from reference TRBV28 and TRBJ1-1): DVKVTQSSRYLVKRTGEKVFLECVQDMDHENMFWYRQDPGLGLRLIYFSYDVKMKEKGDIPEGYSVSREKKERFSLILESASTNQTSMYLCASRSGGNYGTEAFFGQGTRLTVV.

V usage is TRBV7-8 and J usage is TRBJ2-3; TCRdb gives TRBD1 as the D gene, but with no DNA this cannot be confirmed. The V gene's germline CDR1 is SGHVS and CDR2 FQNEAQ. This CDR3 has 18 amino acids. CDR3 protein: CASSMNPLDPKPGDTQYF.

This clonotype is called medium-sized based on its frequency. The chain carries TRBV10-2 and TRBJ1-1; TCRdb indicates TRBD1, and absent DNA this call remains unverified. The CDR3 contains 15 residues. Per the germline V gene, CDR1 is WSHSY and CDR2 is SAAADI. The CDR3 spells CASSEFTGLNTEAFF.

In terms of frequency, this clonotype is medium-sized. V is TRBV7-9 and J is TRBJ1-3; there is no DNA to check the TCRdb D call of TRBD1. Germline assignment: CDR1 SEHNR and CDR2 FQNEAQ (reference sequence). This CDR3 spans 15 amino acids. CDR3 sequence: CASSFTGASGNTIYF.

This clonotype ranks as medium-sized in terms of frequency. The chain joins TRBV28 to TRBJ2-1. CDR3 size: 12 residues. CDR1 is MDHEN, CDR2 SYDVKM, per germline. CDR3 residues: CASNTLWNEQFF.

The chain combines TRBV29-1 with TRBJ2-1; checking the TCRdb D call of TRBD2 is not possible without DNA. The CDR3 is made up of 14 amino acids. CDR1 is SQVTM, CDR2 ANQGSEA, per germline. The CDR3 sequence: CSVLGRGGYNEQFF.

This clonotype is called hyperexpanded based on its frequency. The CDR3 loop reads CASTLGGATDTQYF. The chain carries TRBV7-2 and TRBJ2-3; TCRdb calls TRBD1, which cannot be checked without DNA. Germline CDR1 SGHTA, CDR2 FQGNSA. The CDR3 consists of 14 residues.

Considering frequency, this clonotype is medium-sized. This chain connects TRBV19 to TRBJ1-5. Germline assignment: CDR1 LNHDA and CDR2 SQIVND (reference sequence). The CDR3 loop spans 15 amino acids. CDR3 loop: CASSIMEHSNQPQHF.

In terms of frequency, this clonotype is medium-sized. This sequence joins TRBV28 and TRBJ2-1; the TCRdb call, TRBD2, lacks DNA for checking. The CDR3 covers 12 residues. From germline, CDR1 is MDHEN and CDR2 SYDVKM. The CDR3 protein is CASRDLGNEQFF.

The chain recombines TRBV7-9 with TRBJ2-5; TCRdb designates TRBD1, a call that cannot be tested without DNA. The CDR3 runs 16 residues. Germline loops: CDR1 SEHNR, CDR2 FQNEAQ (reference sequence). CDR3 sequence reads: CASSSNTGGAQQTQYF.

This clonotype is identified as medium-sized (0.01 to 0.1%) from frequency. The chain couples TRBV19 to TRBJ2-3; TCRdb picks TRBD1, but there is no DNA to check that call. This CDR3 region has 13 residues. Germline V gives CDR1 LNHDA, CDR2 SQIVND (reference sequence). CDR3 in amino acids: CASNLYRGDTQYF.

CDR3 sequence: CSVEPRTYNEQFF. The chain uses TRBV29-1 and TRBJ2-1; TCRdb indicates TRBD2, and absent DNA this call remains unverified. The CDR3 runs 13 residues. Germline CDR1 SQVTM, CDR2 ANQGSEA.

Judged by frequency, this clonotype is large. The rearrangement joins TRBV6-1 to TRBJ1-5; checking the TCRdb D call of TRBD1 is not possible without DNA. Germline V gives CDR1 MNHNS, CDR2 SASEGT. CDR3 length equals 13 residues. The CDR3 reads CASSDGTIGPQHF.

This clonotype is labeled medium-sized based on frequency. The genes are TRBV6-6 and TRBJ2-1; TCRdb selects TRBD2, and the lack of DNA leaves this call unchecked. The V gene's germline CDR1 is MNHNY and CDR2 SVGAGI (reference sequence). The length of the CDR3 is 17 residues. CDR3 region: CASSYGTSGSIRDEQFF.

According to its frequency, this clonotype is medium-sized (0.01 to 0.1%). V is TRBV3-1 and J is TRBJ1-1. The CDR3 runs to 13 residues. Germline CDR1 is LGHDT and CDR2 is YNNKEL (reference sequence). The CDR3 sequence is CASQSEGSTEAFF.

This clonotype is identified as medium-sized from frequency. The rearrangement links TRBV5-1 to TRBJ2-2. Germline V lookup: CDR1 SGHRS, CDR2 YFSETQ. The CDR3 extends over 14 amino acids. The CDR3 region is CASSPYVGIGELFF.

Considering frequency, this clonotype is medium-sized. The chain combines TRBV12-3 or TRBV12-4 with TRBJ2-2; TCRdb gives TRBD2 as the D gene, but with no DNA this cannot be confirmed. The CDR3 spans 15 residues. CDR3 loop: CASSRDWTNTGELFF.

The chain uses TRBV20-1 and TRBJ1-6; the D call of TRBD1 rests on TCRdb alone, since no DNA is present to check it. This CDR3 is 14 amino acids long. Germline CDR1 is DFQATT and CDR2 is SNEGSKA (reference sequence). The CDR3 region is CSASTGTNNSPLHF.